The 26 T cell receptor beta chains given below trace back to one sample, sequenced in a study of T cell responses to AZD1222 COVID-19 vaccine. TCRdb keeps only in-frame clones here, not all; method: immunoSEQ multiplex PCR. The data show tens of thousands of clones, about nine tenths seen once. Sequencing was performed on peripheral blood, taken on day 0 of AZD1222 vaccination. Every receptor here comes from an adult in good health.

V and J are TRBV7-9 and TRBJ1-1; no firm D call. Germline V gives CDR1 SEHNR, CDR2 FQNEAQ (reference sequence). Deletions cut 1 base from V and 1 base from J, with 7 bases between. The CDR3 extends over 14 amino acids. In nucleotides, the CDR3 is TGTGCCAGCAGCTTAGAGGGCTCGAACACTGAAGCTTTCTTT. It codes for CASSLEGSNTEAFF.

CDR3 DNA: TGCGCCAGCAGCCGACCTACTAGAGGACCTGAAGCTTTCTTT. This codes for CASSRPTRGPEAFF. The chain carries TRBV4-1 and TRBJ1-1, with D unresolved. Germline V gene lookup returns CDR1 MGHRA and CDR2 YSYEKL. The CDR3 contains 14 residues. V lost 4 bases to trimming and J lost 6 bases, with 15 bases between them.

The chain couples TRBV7-9 to TRBJ1-3, with TRBD1 as a possible D gene (6 bases). Germline assignment: CDR1 SEHNR and CDR2 FQNEAQ (reference sequence). V gave up 2 bases and J gave up 0 bases, with 8 bases separating them. This CDR3 is 15 amino acids long. The CDR3, as DNA: TGTGCCAGCAGCTTACGGACAGTCTCTGGAAACACCATATATTTT. As protein: CASSLRTVSGNTIYF. Together with reference TRBV7-9 and TRBJ1-3, the CDR3 gives the full variable domain: DTGVSQNPRHKITKRGQNVTFRCDPISEHNRLYWYRQTLGQGPEFLTYFQNEAQLEKSRLLSDRFSAERPKGSFSTLEIQRTEQGDSAMYLCASSLRTVSGNTIYFGEGSWLTVV.

The rearrangement joins TRBV27 to TRBJ2-4; TRBD2 agrees at 7 bases. V shed 6 bases, J shed 5 bases, and the junction held 10 bases outside the gene matches. The CDR3 length is 15 residues. Germline V gene sequence: CDR1 MNHEY, CDR2 SMNVEV (reference sequence). CDR3 loop: CASRGGRAVQNIQYF. Written as DNA, the CDR3 is TGTGCCAGCAGGGGGGGGAGGGCAGTCCAAAACATTCAGTACTTC.

The J gene is TRBJ2-1, the V gene TRBV6-6, with 10 bases that match TRBD2. CDR3 length: 15 residues. Germline V gene lookup returns CDR1 MNHNY and CDR2 SVGAGI (reference sequence). V shed 5 bases and J 5 bases; nucleotides not matched to a gene: 6. This CDR3 reads CASSTTSGFHNEQFF. CDR3 coding DNA: TGTGCCAGCAGTACGACTAGCGGGTTTCACAATGAGCAGTTCTTC.

This clone was seen just once. This chain connects TRBV28 to TRBJ1-2, with D hard to call. Looked up from germline, CDR1 is MDHEN and CDR2 is SYDVKM. The CDR3 is 11 amino acids. V shed 3 bases and J shed 5 bases, with 4 bases lying between them. The CDR3 is CASSLSYGYTF. The CDR3 nucleotides read TGTGCCAGCAGTTTGTCATATGGCTACACCTTC.

The V gene is TRBV18, the J gene TRBJ2-7, with a possible D match to TRBD1 (5 bases). The germline V gene has CDR1 KGHSH and CDR2 LQKENI. The CDR3 is 16 amino acids. V was pared by 6 bases and J by 2 bases, with 20 bases between. The CDR3 loop is CASSADRYSLTYEQYF. The CDR3 DNA sequence: TGTGCCAGCTCTGCCGACAGATACTCCCTCACCTACGAGCAGTACTTC.

In DNA, the CDR3 is TGTGCCAGCACCTCTAGACCAGGAGGCTACACCTTC. Translation: CASTSRPGGYTF. This sequence joins TRBV13 and TRBJ1-2; D unresolved. Trimming cost V 7 bases and J 8 bases, with 14 bases left between them. CDR1 and CDR2 (germline): PRHDT, FYEKMQ (reference sequence). This CDR3 has 12 amino acids. The whole variable domain, filled in from reference TRBV13 and TRBJ1-2, reads AAGVIQSPRHLIKEKRETATLKCYPIPRHDTVYWYQQGPGQDPQFLISFYEKMQSDKGSIPDRFSAQQFSDYHSELNMSSLELGDSALYFCASTSRPGGYTFGSGTRLTVV.

CDR3 sequence (DNA): TGTGCCAGCAGACCCAGCAGGGGCGTGACCCAGTACTTC. Protein product: CASRPSRGVTQYF. The chain links TRBV7-9 to TRBJ2-5; D is perhaps TRBD1 (6 bases). CDR3 size: 13 residues. Trimming cost V 6 bases and J 7 bases, with 15 bases left between them. Germline-derived CDR1 and CDR2 are SEHNR and FQNEAQ (reference sequence).

This chain links TRBV28 with TRBJ2-7; 7 bases align to TRBD2. The junction had 16 bases not matched to a gene; V was cut back by 3 bases and J by 2 bases. This CDR3 has 18 amino acids. Looked up from germline, CDR1 is MDHEN and CDR2 is SYDVKM. The CDR3 bases are TGTGCCAGCAGTTTTCGGCCTCGAGCGGGGATCGCAGCCTACGAGCAGTACTTC. It encodes CASSFRPRAGIAAYEQYF.

The chain has TRBV7-6 and TRBJ2-3; TRBD1 agrees at 7 bases. The germline V gene encodes CDR1 SGHVS and CDR2 FNYEAQ. This CDR3 has 17 amino acids. The V segment lost 5 bases and the J segment 0 bases; nucleotides outside the gene matches: 11. The CDR3 bases are TGTGCCAGCAGCGGGGACAGCTCAGGTTCTAGCACAGATACGCAGTATTTT. Amino acids: CASSGDSSGSSTDTQYF.

This clone was found once. The chain links TRBV9 to TRBJ2-7, with unresolved D. Germline CDR1 and CDR2: SGDLS and YYNGEE. V shed 4 bases and J shed 2 bases, with 10 bases lying between them. CDR3 length: 13 amino acids. The CDR3 spells CASSPGPPYEQYF. As DNA, the CDR3 is TGTGCCAGCAGCCCCGGGCCCCCCTACGAGCAGTACTTC.

The sample holds one count of this clone. The chain links TRBV4-1 to TRBJ2-7; D ambiguous. V was shortened by 4 bases and J by 2 bases, with 12 bases between the two germline ends. The CDR3 runs to 14 residues. The germline gives CDR1 MGHRA, CDR2 YSYEKL. The CDR3 is CASSPMGRPYEQYF. DNA for the CDR3: TGCGCCAGCAGCCCTATGGGAAGGCCCTACGAGCAGTACTTC.

V is TRBV5-4 and J is TRBJ2-1; possibly TRBD2 for D (5 bases). V was trimmed by 1 base and J by 0 bases, leaving 14 bases between them. The CDR3 totals 17 residues. The germline gives CDR1 SGHNT, CDR2 YYREEE (reference sequence). The CDR3, as DNA: TGTGCCAGCAGCTTGTTAGTGCGGAGGTCCTCCTACAATGAGCAGTTCTTC. It encodes CASSLLVRRSSYNEQFF.

The V call is TRBV9, the J call TRBJ2-2; 7 bases are a match to TRBD1. CDR3 length: 15 amino acids. V was pared by 4 bases and J by 3 bases, with 6 bases of the junction left unmatched. Germline V CDR1 and CDR2: SGDLS, YYNGEE. The CDR3 protein is CASSFGTADTGELFF. CDR3 sequence (DNA): TGTGCCAGCAGCTTCGGGACAGCGGACACCGGGGAGCTGTTTTTT.

The chain carries TRBV6-1 and TRBJ1-3; TRBD1 might be the D (5 bases). The V and J ends lost 0 bases and 0 bases respectively, with 6 bases between them. The CDR3 length is 15 residues. Germline V gene data show CDR1 as MNHNS and CDR2 as SASEGT. DNA of the CDR3: TGTGCCAGCAGTGAAGCGCAGGGCTCTGGAAACACCATATATTTT. Translation: CASSEAQGSGNTIYF.

The chain links TRBV28 to TRBJ2-1; 9 bases are a match to TRBD2. This CDR3 is 15 amino acids long. Germline V gene lookup returns CDR1 MDHEN and CDR2 SYDVKM. The ends lost 3 bases at V and 5 bases at J; junction bases unmatched: 5. CDR3 in DNA: TGTGCCAGCAGTTTGTGGTCTAGCGGGAACAATGAGCAGTTCTTC. The encoded protein is CASSLWSSGNNEQFF. The variable domain in full, completed from reference TRBV28 and TRBJ2-1, reads DVKVTQSSRYLVKRTGEKVFLECVQDMDHENMFWYRQDPGLGLRLIYFSYDVKMKEKGDIPEGYSVSREKKERFSLILESASTNQTSMYLCASSLWSSGNNEQFFGPGTRLTVL.

The genes are TRBV11-3 and TRBJ2-5; TRBD1 agrees at 7 bases. CDR3 size: 13 residues. CDR1 is SGHNT, CDR2 YENEEA, per germline. V was pared by 5 bases and J by 4 bases, with 4 bases of the junction left unmatched. CDR3 region: CASSPRDRETQYF. The DNA of the CDR3 is TGTGCCAGCAGCCCCCGGGACAGAGAGACCCAGTACTTC.

The genes are TRBV24-1 and TRBJ1-2; D remains ambiguous. Germline V gene lookup returns CDR1 KGHDR and CDR2 SFDVKD. The CDR3 runs 14 residues. V was shortened by 6 bases and J by 6 bases, with 16 bases between the two germline ends. The CDR3 sequence is CATSSSGLIHGYTF. CDR3 sequence (DNA): TGTGCCACCAGTTCCTCGGGCCTAATTCATGGCTACACCTTC.

In DNA form, the CDR3 reads TGCGCCAGCAGCCAAGCACCAGGGTGGTATAGTGCGGCCAAAAACATTCAGTACTTC. Translation gives CASSQAPGWYSAAKNIQYF. The V gene is TRBV4-3, the J gene TRBJ2-4, with TRBD1 as a possible D gene (5 bases). Germline-derived CDR1 and CDR2 are LGHNA and YSLEER. There are 19 residues in the CDR3. V shed 1 base and J shed 1 base, with 20 bases lying between them.

The gene calls are TRBV7-3 and TRBJ2-5; D might be TRBD1 or TRBD2, each matching 5 bases. The CDR3 runs 13 residues. Trimming removed 3 bases from V and 1 base from J, with 6 bases in between. The germline CDR1 and CDR2 sequences are SGHTA and FQGTGA. As DNA, the CDR3 is TGTGCCAGCAGCTTTGGGGGCCAAGAGACCCAGTACTTC. It yields the protein CASSFGGQETQYF.

This chain joins TRBV5-1 and TRBJ2-7, with TRBD1 matching over 10 bases. There are 14 residues in the CDR3. J gave up 3 bases and V 5 bases, and 5 bases lay outside the gene matches. Per germline, CDR1 SGHRS and CDR2 YFSETQ. This CDR3 reads CASRLTGGGYEQYF. CDR3 in DNA: TGCGCCAGCAGGCTGACAGGGGGCGGCTACGAGCAGTACTTC.

This chain connects TRBV29-1 to TRBJ2-1; 13 bases agree with TRBD2. This CDR3 contains 13 residues. The germline V gene encodes CDR1 SQVTM and CDR2 ANQGSEA. With 5 bases clipped from V and 6 bases from J, the junction kept 1 base outside the gene matches. The CDR3 DNA follows: TGCAGCGTTAGGACTAGCGGGAGCAATGAGCAGTTCTTC. The encoded protein is CSVRTSGSNEQFF.

The rearrangement joins TRBV5-1 to TRBJ2-2; the match to TRBD2 covers 7 bases. The CDR3 is 17 residues long. Germline CDR1 reads SGHRS; CDR2 reads YFSETQ. V lost 0 bases, J lost 1 base, and 6 bases stayed unmatched. CDR3 sequence reads: CASSLDLAGWNTGELFF. The DNA for the CDR3 is TGCGCCAGCAGCTTGGATTTAGCGGGCTGGAACACCGGGGAGCTGTTTTTT.

The rearrangement uses TRBV6-5 and TRBJ2-1; 9 nucleotides agree with TRBD2. The V gene's germline CDR1 is MNHEY and CDR2 SVGAGI. V was pared by 3 bases and J by 1 base, with 1 base of the junction left unmatched. The CDR3 totals 15 residues. CDR3 nucleotides: TGTGCCAGCAGTTATAGCGGGAGTTCCTACAATGAGCAGTTCTTC. Translating it yields CASSYSGSSYNEQFF.

This clone was observed a single time. This rearrangement joins TRBV11-2 to TRBJ2-1, with TRBD2 identical over 9 bases. V gave up 0 bases and J gave up 9 bases; unmatched junction bases: 9. CDR1 is SGHAT and CDR2 is FQNNGV in the germline V gene. The CDR3 contains 16 residues. CDR3 DNA sequence: TGTGCCAGCAGCTTAGATCGGGCGGGAGGGCCAGGTGAGCAGTTCTTC. Amino acids: CASSLDRAGGPGEQFF. Filled out from reference TRBV11-2 and TRBJ2-1, the complete variable domain reads EAGVAQSPRYKIIEKRQSVAFWCNPISGHATLYWYQQILGQGPKLLIQFQNNGVVDDSQLPKDRFSAERLKGVDSTLKIQPAKLEDSAVYLCASSLDRAGGPGEQFFGPGTRLTVL.